The 29 T cell receptor beta chains below all came from one sample that was sequenced in a study of T cell responses to AZD1222 COVID-19 vaccine. Clones were sequenced by immunoSEQ multiplex PCR, and TCRdb holds only the in-frame ones, with some missing. The table has about 110,000 clones, nearly 90% seen once. This material consisted of peripheral blood, taken on day 0 of AZD1222 vaccination. These receptor sequences come from an adult in good health.

This chain joins TRBV6-2 or TRBV6-3 and TRBJ1-2; D gene unclear. The V gene lost 4 bases and the J gene lost 2 bases, with 11 bases spanning the gap. CDR3 length: 14 residues. Germline-derived CDR1 and CDR2 are MNHEY and SVGEGT. The DNA of the CDR3 is TGTGCCAGCAGTTTCGTTAACCGGAACTATGGCTACACCTTC. As protein: CASSFVNRNYGYTF.

The rearrangement joins TRBV30 to TRBJ2-7, with 12 bases lining up with TRBD1. CDR1 is GTSNPN, CDR2 SVGIG, per germline (reference sequence). The CDR3 length is 14 residues. Germline trimming cut 5 bases from V and 7 bases from J; bases unmatched to any gene: 9. In nucleotides, the CDR3 is TGTGCCTGGCGCCGGGGACAGGGGGCGAGGGAGCAGTACTTC. It specifies CAWRRGQGAREQYF.

This chain links TRBV9 with TRBJ1-4; 8 nucleotides align to TRBD1. The J segment lost 7 bases and the V segment lost 4 bases, leaving 6 bases of the junction unmatched. Germline CDR1 and CDR2: SGDLS and YYNGEE. The CDR3 covers 14 residues. CDR3 amino acids: CASSFRTGFEKLFF. The CDR3 DNA follows: TGTGCCAGCAGCTTCCGGACAGGGTTTGAAAAACTGTTTTTT. Drawing the rest from reference TRBV9 and TRBJ1-4, the complete variable domain is DSGVTQTPKHLITATGQRVTLRCSPRSGDLSVYWYQQSLDQGLQFLIQYYNGEERAKGNILERFSAQQFPDLHSELNLSSLELGDSALYFCASSFRTGFEKLFFGSGTQLSVL.

The chain recombines TRBV18 with TRBJ2-1; 8 nucleotides agree with TRBD1. Trimming at V came to 3 bases and at J to 5 bases, leaving 3 bases not matched to a gene. This CDR3 has 14 amino acids. Germline V gives CDR1 KGHSH, CDR2 LQKENI. CDR3 loop: CASSPLDRDNEQFF. The DNA for the CDR3 is TGTGCCAGCTCACCGCTGGACAGGGACAATGAGCAGTTCTTC.

The gene calls are TRBV3-1 (or the pseudogene TRBV3-2) and TRBJ2-7; possible D gene TRBD1, 6 bases. This CDR3 is built from 17 residues. The germline V gene has CDR1 LGHDT and CDR2 YNNKEL (reference sequence). V dropped 0 bases and J dropped 2 bases, with 17 bases sitting between them. The CDR3 DNA is TGTGCCAGCAGCCAAGATTACAGGGCCTCTACAACCTACGAGCAGTACTTC. Translating it yields CASSQDYRASTTYEQYF.

The V and J genes are TRBV5-1 and TRBJ1-2; D is undetermined. V was cut by 6 bases and J by 7 bases, with 16 bases left in between. This CDR3 is 13 amino acids long. Germline values: CDR1 SGHRS, CDR2 YFSETQ. The CDR3 nucleotides read TGCGCCAGCAAAACCAGGCTAGCGGGTGGCTACACCTTC. It yields the protein CASKTRLAGGYTF.

This rearrangement joins TRBV5-3 to TRBJ1-2; D is possibly TRBD1 (5 bases). TRBV5-3 is an open reading frame whose function is uncertain. V was clipped by 2 bases and J by 0 bases, with 14 bases between them. The CDR3 length is 16 residues. CDR3 nucleotides: TGTGCCAGAAGCTTCTTATTGGGACCCACTAACTATGGCTACACCTTC. This sequence encodes CARSFLLGPTNYGYTF.

This clone was counted once. The chain couples TRBV6-5 to TRBJ1-3, with TRBD1 identical over 8 bases. The germline gives CDR1 MNHEY, CDR2 SVGAGI. Unmatched junction bases numbered 5, after V lost 7 bases and J lost 3 bases. This CDR3 is built from 14 residues. CDR3 in amino acids: CASTSRGLGNTIYF. The CDR3 DNA reads TGTGCCAGCACGAGCAGGGGGCTTGGAAACACCATATATTTT.

This clone occurred once. CDR3 DNA: TGCGCCAGCAGCCCAACGGACAGGGGCCACATCGAGCAGTACTTC. Translating it yields CASSPTDRGHIEQYF. The chain combines TRBV5-1 with TRBJ2-7; 9 positions match TRBD1. The CDR3 consists of 15 residues. V trimming: 4 bases; J trimming: 6 bases; junction bases outside the gene matches: 11. CDR1 SGHRS and CDR2 YFSETQ come from the germline V gene.

V gene TRBV9 combines with J gene TRBJ1-3, with D possibly being TRBD1 (6 bases). Germline V gives CDR1 SGDLS, CDR2 YYNGEE. The CDR3 is made up of 14 amino acids. Between the trimmed V and J ends, which lost 0 bases and 7 bases, there was a span of 11 bases. CDR3 region: CASSVDRRGNTIYF. CDR3 bases: TGTGCCAGCAGCGTAGACAGGAGGGGGAACACCATATATTTT.

The V gene is TRBV2, the J gene TRBJ1-2, with 9 bases matching TRBD1. Trimming removed 6 bases from V and 7 bases from J; junction bases left unmatched: 3. Germline-derived CDR1 and CDR2 are SNHLY and FYNNEI. The CDR3 contains 12 residues. CDR3 in amino acids: CASRVQGAGYTF. CDR3 coding DNA: TGTGCCAGCAGAGTACAGGGGGCTGGCTACACCTTC.

The chain joins TRBV11-3 to TRBJ2-7, with a possible D match to TRBD1 (6 bases). CDR1 is SGHNT and CDR2 is YENEEA in the germline V gene. The CDR3 consists of 13 residues. V was shortened by 5 bases and J by 7 bases, with 15 bases between the two germline ends. CDR3 in amino acids: CASSHGERGEQYF. CDR3 nucleotide sequence: TGTGCCAGCAGCCATGGGGAAAGGGGGGAGCAGTACTTC. Variable domain in full (rest from reference TRBV11-3 and TRBJ2-7): EAGVVQSPRYKIIEKKQPVAFWCNPISGHNTLYWYLQNLGQGPELLIRYENEEAVDDSQLPKDRFSAERLKGVDSTLKIQPAELGDSAVYLCASSHGERGEQYFGPGTRLTVT.

V usage is TRBV28 and J usage is TRBJ1-3; possible D gene TRBD1, 5 bases. Germline CDR1 is MDHEN and CDR2 is SYDVKM. This CDR3 is 14 amino acids long. Trimming stripped 8 bases from V and 2 bases from J, with 13 bases between. The CDR3 loop reads CASSSGGPGNTIYF. CDR3 coding DNA: TGTGCCAGCTCTTCTGGGGGACCTGGAAACACCATATATTTT.

This clone was seen only a few times. Other nucleotide sequences in the sample specify the same CDR3. The chain carries TRBV6-1 and TRBJ2-2, with no clear D. Trimming took 2 bases from V and 1 from J, leaving 5 bases between them. This CDR3 is built from 14 residues. The germline gives CDR1 MNHNS, CDR2 SASEGT. The CDR3 DNA reads as TGTGCCAGCAGTGAATCGGGGAACACCGGGGAGCTGTTTTTT. It codes for CASSESGNTGELFF.

The V gene is TRBV7-9, the J gene TRBJ1-5, with 8 positions matching TRBD1. This CDR3 spans 14 amino acids. V dropped 4 bases and J dropped 2; count of bases not matched to a gene: 1. CDR1 and CDR2 (germline): SEHNR, FQNEAQ (reference sequence). CDR3 nucleotide sequence: TGTGCCAGCAGCTCGGGACAGGGCAATCAGCCCCAGCATTTT. This gives the protein CASSSGQGNQPQHF. Looking up the rest from reference TRBV7-9 and TRBJ1-5 gives the full variable domain: DTGVSQNPRHKITKRGQNVTFRCDPISEHNRLYWYRQTLGQGPEFLTYFQNEAQLEKSRLLSDRFSAERPKGSFSTLEIQRTEQGDSAMYLCASSSGQGNQPQHFGDGTRLSIL.

This rearrangement joins TRBV6-5 to TRBJ1-5; D gene ambiguous. The length of the CDR3 is 14 residues. Trimming shortened V by 4 bases and J by 3 bases, and 10 bases separated the two germline ends. Germline V gives CDR1 MNHEY, CDR2 SVGAGI. In DNA form, the CDR3 reads TGTGCCAGCAGTTCAGCGCTCCCCAATCAGCCCCAGCATTTT. Its translation is CASSSALPNQPQHF.

The J gene is TRBJ2-4, the V gene TRBV5-4; D is unclear. The CDR3 contains 16 residues. Germline CDR1 reads SGHNT; CDR2 reads YYREEE (reference sequence). Trimming pared 0 bases from V and 7 bases from J, leaving 17 bases between. CDR3 nucleotide sequence: TGTGCCAGCAGCTTGGCCGGCCAGGCCGGTGGGAACATTCAGTACTTC. Protein product: CASSLAGQAGGNIQYF.

The sample holds one count of this clone. The rearrangement joins TRBV7-9 to TRBJ1-6, with 7 nucleotides matching TRBD1. Germline assignment: CDR1 SEHNR and CDR2 FQNEAQ (reference sequence). Trimming at V came to 5 bases and at J to 7 bases, leaving 5 bases not matched to a gene. The CDR3 consists of 14 residues. CDR3 DNA sequence: TGTGCCAGCAGCAGAGGACAGGAGAATTCACCCCTCCACTTT. Its protein is CASSRGQENSPLHF. The variable domain in full, with the rest retrieved from reference TRBV7-9 and TRBJ1-6, is DTGVSQNPRHKITKRGQNVTFRCDPISEHNRLYWYRQTLGQGPEFLTYFQNEAQLEKSRLLSDRFSAERPKGSFSTLEIQRTEQGDSAMYLCASSRGQENSPLHFGNGTRLTVT.

This clone came up once. The chain uses TRBV2 and TRBJ1-6, with 7 bases identical to TRBD1. Germline lookup yields CDR1 SNHLY and CDR2 FYNNEI. The CDR3 is 16 amino acids. V trimming: 2 bases; J trimming: 0 bases; junction bases outside the gene matches: 1. This chain's CDR3 is CASSERTGSYNSPLHF. The CDR3 DNA reads TGTGCCAGCAGTGAAAGGACAGGCTCCTATAATTCACCCCTCCACTTT.

The V and J genes are TRBV5-5 and TRBJ1-5; D possibly corresponds to TRBD1 (5 bases). The V and J ends lost 4 bases and 4 bases respectively, with 12 bases between them. CDR3 length: 14 amino acids. Germline values: CDR1 SGHKS, CDR2 YYEKEE (reference sequence). The CDR3 spells CASSEGTINQPQHF. The CDR3 region has the DNA TGTGCCAGCAGCGAGGGGACCATAAATCAGCCCCAGCATTTT.

The rearrangement uses TRBV5-6 and TRBJ2-7, with D tentatively TRBD1 or TRBD2 (5 bases each). The CDR3 is made up of 15 amino acids. V was trimmed by 0 bases and J by 2 bases, leaving 12 bases between them. Germline CDR1 is SGHDT and CDR2 is YYEEEE. CDR3 nucleotide sequence: TGTGCCAGCAGCTTGGTAGGGGACCTTACCTACGAGCAGTACTTC. It specifies CASSLVGDLTYEQYF.

The CDR3 DNA sequence: TGTGCCAGCAGCTTAACCCTAGGGCAGGGGGGCTACACCTTC. As protein: CASSLTLGQGGYTF. This sequence joins TRBV7-9 and TRBJ1-2, with TRBD1 as a possible D gene (6 bases). The germline gives CDR1 SEHNR, CDR2 FQNEAQ (reference sequence). V was trimmed by 2 bases and J by 8 bases, leaving 15 bases between them. The length of the CDR3 is 14 residues.

The chain joins TRBV3-1 (or the pseudogene TRBV3-2) to TRBJ1-5; D gene ambiguous. V was trimmed by 4 bases and J by 7 bases, leaving 14 bases between them. The CDR3 is 14 amino acids. Germline V gives CDR1 LGHDT, CDR2 YNNKEL (reference sequence). CDR3 sequence (DNA): TGTGCCAGCAGCCCCCCAGGTGTTTCGCAGCCCCAGCATTTT. Protein: CASSPPGVSQPQHF.

The gene calls are TRBV12-3 or TRBV12-4 and TRBJ1-2; D is uncertain. V lost 3 bases to trimming and J lost 4 bases, with 3 bases between them. The CDR3 covers 11 residues. The CDR3 sequence is CASSLGYGYTF. The DNA of the CDR3 is TGTGCCAGCAGTTTGGGCTATGGCTACACCTTC.

This chain joins TRBV5-4 and TRBJ2-5; D might be TRBD1 (9 bases). CDR1 is SGHNT, CDR2 YYREEE, per germline (reference sequence). The CDR3 spans 15 residues. The V end lost 6 bases, the J end lost 5 bases, and 20 bases lay between the germline ends. The CDR3 protein is CASTRGGTGLETQYF. CDR3 nucleotide sequence: TGTGCCAGCACCCGGGGGGGGACAGGGTTGGAGACCCAGTACTTC.

V gene TRBV3-1 (or the pseudogene TRBV3-2) combines with J gene TRBJ1-2; 7 bases line up with TRBD1. V shed 0 bases, J shed 7 bases, and the junction held 5 bases outside the gene matches. Looked up from germline, CDR1 is LGHDT and CDR2 is YNNKEL (reference sequence). This CDR3 contains 14 residues. Here the CDR3 reads CASSQDRGGRGYTF. In DNA form, the CDR3 reads TGTGCCAGCAGCCAAGATCGAGGGGGCCGTGGCTACACCTTC.

The chain employs TRBV28 and TRBJ2-7, with D maybe TRBD1 (6 bases). This CDR3 region has 16 residues. CDR1 and CDR2 (germline): MDHEN, SYDVKM. The V gene lost 6 bases and the J gene lost 2 bases, with 20 bases spanning the gap. The CDR3 loop is CASSPITGTSTYEQYF. CDR3 sequence (DNA): TGTGCCAGCAGCCCAATAACCGGGACAAGCACCTACGAGCAGTACTTC.

This chain uses TRBV5-5 with TRBJ1-6; D is unresolved. Trimming removed 0 bases from V and 9 bases from J, with 13 bases in between. CDR1 is SGHKS, CDR2 YYEKEE, per germline (reference sequence). The CDR3 is made up of 15 amino acids. The CDR3 sequence: CASSLGSPGRSPLHF. Written as DNA, the CDR3 is TGTGCCAGCAGCTTGGGGTCCCCAGGTCGTTCACCCCTCCACTTT. Full variable domain (missing parts from reference TRBV5-5 and TRBJ1-6): DAGVTQSPTHLIKTRGQQVTLRCSPISGHKSVSWYQQVLGQGPQFIFQYYEKEERGRGNFPDRFSARQFPNYSSELNVNALLLGDSALYLCASSLGSPGRSPLHFGNGTRLTVT.

This chain joins TRBV19 and TRBJ2-2; D is perhaps TRBD2 (5 bases). V lost 5 bases, J lost 6 bases, and 16 bases lay in between. The CDR3 spans 15 residues. Looked up from germline, CDR1 is LNHDA and CDR2 is SQIVND (reference sequence). CDR3 sequence: CASSFQSGISGELFF. In nucleotides, the CDR3 is TGTGCCAGTAGTTTTCAGTCGGGGATATCCGGGGAGCTGTTTTTT.